Listed below are T cell receptor beta chains from one sample, sequenced in a study of cytomegalovirus exposure and HLA in healthy donors. Profiling relied on immunoSEQ multiplex PCR, and the TCRdb table lists in-frame clones only, not all of them. The data contain fewer than 200,000 clones, around 79% of them singletons. Specimen: PBMCs. Receptors were obtained from a woman aged 45-59 years in good health and CMV-seronegative. Each CDR3 is given with its conserved first and last residue. Fields, in order: V gene, clone size, J gene, D gene, CDR3 DNA, CDR3 protein. The D gene is left open where the match is weak. Only part of the rows carry a size: once, few, many, or a class if the clone is expanded.

TRBV27	-	TRBJ2-1	-	TGTGCCAGCAGGACTGATAATGAGCAGTTCTTC	CASRTDNEQFF
TRBV7-9	-	TRBJ1-1	TRBD1	TGTGCCAGCAGCCCGGGGACAGGGTTCCTCCTAGGGGACACTGAAGCTTTCTTT	CASSPGTGFLLGDTEAFF
TRBV18	-	TRBJ2-3	-	TGTGCCAGCTCACCCTCCGTCCCGCAGGGGCAGTATTTT	CASSPSVPQGQYF
TRBV20-1	few	TRBJ2-3	-	TGCAGTGCTAGATCGGGGGATACGCAGTATTTT	CSARSGDTQYF
TRBV5-4	-	TRBJ2-7	TRBD2	TGTGCCAGCAGACTAGCGGGAGGCAGCTCCTACGAGCAGTACTTC	CASRLAGGSSYEQYF
TRBV5-1	-	TRBJ2-5	-	TGCGCCAGCAGCCGCATGGACAGCTCCCAAGAGACCCAGTACTTC	CASSRMDSSQETQYF
TRBV5-1	-	TRBJ2-7	TRBD2	TGCGCCAGCAGCTTAGGACTAGCGGGCACCTACGAGCAGTACTTC	CASSLGLAGTYEQYF
TRBV27	-	TRBJ1-6	-	TGTGCCAGCAGTGGCAGGGTTTTGGGCTCCTATAATTCACCCCTCCACTTT	CASSGRVLGSYNSPLHF
TRBV11-2	-	TRBJ2-7	-	TGTGCCAGCAGCTTAGACCCGGACATTATATACGAGCAGTACTTC	CASSLDPDIIYEQYF
TRBV11-2	-	TRBJ2-7	-	TGTGCCAGCAGCTTAAATGCGGGGCCTTACGAGCAGTACTTC	CASSLNAGPYEQYF
TRBV6-6	-	TRBJ2-4	TRBD2	TGTGCCAGCAGTTCGACTAGCGGTTCTGCCAAAAACATTCAGTACTTC	CASSSTSGSAKNIQYF
TRBV11-3	-	TRBJ2-2	-	TGTGCCAGCAGCTTTTCATTCATCTCGGCTAGCGATAACACCGGGGAGCTGTTTTTT	CASSFSFISASDNTGELFF
TRBV5-4	-	TRBJ1-4	-	TGTGCCAGCAGCTTTGGTCGGGGTCATAATGAAAAACTGTTTTTT	CASSFGRGHNEKLFF
TRBV2	-	TRBJ2-1	TRBD2	TGTGCCAGACGGACTAGCGGGAACAATGAGCAGTTCTTC	CARRTSGNNEQFF
TRBV7-2	-	TRBJ2-7	TRBD2	TGTGCCAGCAGCTTAACCCTAGCGGGGGGATACGAGCAGTACTTC	CASSLTLAGGYEQYF
TRBV4-2	-	TRBJ2-3	TRBD2	TGTGCCAGCAGCCAGCGGGGGGGCCTGGATACGCAGTATTTT	CASSQRGGLDTQYF
TRBV5-6	-	TRBJ2-2	TRBD2	TGTGCCAGCAGCTTGGGACCTAGCGGAATGAACACCGGGGAGCTGTTTTTT	CASSLGPSGMNTGELFF
TRBV6-6	few	TRBJ2-3	-	TGTGCCAGCAGTAAACAGGGAGAAGATACGCAGTATTTT	CASSKQGEDTQYF
TRBV28	once	TRBJ2-7	TRBD1	TGTGCCAGCAGTCTGACAGGGGGCGATTACGAGCAGTACTTC	CASSLTGGDYEQYF
TRBV11-2	-	TRBJ2-7	-	TGTGCCAGCACTTCAAGGCGGGAAGCCTACGAGCAGTACTTC	CASTSRREAYEQYF
TRBV7-7	-	TRBJ2-5	TRBD1	TGTGCCAGCAGCCCGGACAGGGAAGGGACCCAGTACTTC	CASSPDREGTQYF
TRBV5-1	-	TRBJ2-4	-	TGCGCCAGCAGCTTGGGGACTAACGACATTCAGTACTTC	CASSLGTNDIQYF
TRBV9	-	TRBJ2-5	-	TGTGCCAGCAGCGTAGCTTCCCAAGAGACCCAGTACTTC	CASSVASQETQYF
TRBV6-1	-	TRBJ1-5	TRBD1	TGTGCCAGCAGCCCCCGGACAGGAAACAATCAGCCCCAGCATTTT	CASSPRTGNNQPQHF
TRBV27	-	TRBJ1-1	-	TGTGCCAGCGGACTCATCCGGGCCCAGAACACTGAAGCTTTCTTT	CASGLIRAQNTEAFF
TRBV10-3	-	TRBJ1-3	-	TGTGCCATCAGTGAGTCGGGCGGGTTCTCTGGAAACACCATATATTTT	CAISESGGFSGNTIYF
TRBV20-1	-	TRBJ2-5	-	TGCAGTCCCAGTCGAGAGACCCAGTACTTC	CSPSRETQYF
TRBV7-6	once	TRBJ1-2	-	TGTGCCAGCAGCTTAGAAGCAGGGGACGCGGCTGGTGGCTACACCTTC	CASSLEAGDAAGGYTF
TRBV5-1	-	TRBJ1-2	-	TGCGCCAGCAGCTTGTACAGGGATGGCTACACCTTC	CASSLYRDGYTF
TRBV5-8	-	TRBJ2-5	TRBD2	TGTGCCAGCAGCTTTGAGCGGGGGGGCCAGGAGACCCAGTACTTC	CASSFERGGQETQYF
TRBV4-3	-	TRBJ2-1	-	TGCGCCAGCAGCCTCCGGGACATAGATTACAATGAGCAGTTCTTC	CASSLRDIDYNEQFF
TRBV5-6	-	TRBJ2-7	-	TGTGCCAGCAGCTTGGCGCGGGGAGGGGGATTGTCCTACGAGCAGTACTTC	CASSLARGGGLSYEQYF
TRBV5-8	-	TRBJ2-7	TRBD1	TGTGCCAGCAGCTACCGACAGGGGACCTACGAGCAGTACTTC	CASSYRQGTYEQYF
TRBV27	-	TRBJ1-1	-	TGTGCCAGCAGTTTATCGCCCCCCAGGGGGAACACTGAAGCTTTCTTT	CASSLSPPRGNTEAFF
TRBV10-2	once	TRBJ2-7	-	TGCGCCACCACTAAAACGCCATCCTACGAGCAGTACTTC	CATTKTPSYEQYF
TRBV27	few	TRBJ2-2	TRBD2	TGTGCCAGCAGCGGGACTAGCGGGAGGGCCGGGGAGCTGTTTTTT	CASSGTSGRAGELFF
TRBV6-8	-	TRBJ2-7	-	TGTGCCAGCAAACAGGCGCACAAGCCCTACGAGCAGTACTTC	CASKQAHKPYEQYF
TRBV5-4	few	TRBJ2-2	-	TGTGCCAGCAGCTTGTCCTGGAACACCGGGGAGCTGTTTTTT	CASSLSWNTGELFF
TRBV5-8	-	TRBJ1-3	TRBD1	TGTGCCAGCAGCTGGACAGGGAACTCTGGAAACACCATATATTTT	CASSWTGNSGNTIYF
TRBV2	-	TRBJ2-7	TRBD2	TGTGCCAGCAGTGGTTTTGGACTAGCGGGGGTCTCCTACGAGCAGTACTTC	CASSGFGLAGVSYEQYF
TRBV29-1	-	TRBJ1-1	-	TGCAGCGGGAGGACTACGAACACTGAAGCTTTCTTT	CSGRTTNTEAFF
TRBV10-1	-	TRBJ1-5	-	TGCGCCAGCCTAGAAGGGGTGAGTAGCAATCAGCCCCAGCATTTT	CASLEGVSSNQPQHF
TRBV6-1	-	TRBJ2-6	-	TGTGCCAGCAGCGCAGGCTCTGGGGCCAACGTCCTGACTTTC	CASSAGSGANVLTF
TRBV9	few	TRBJ1-6	-	TGTGCCAGCAGCCCCGAGGTCAATTCACCCCTCCACTTT	CASSPEVNSPLHF
TRBV19	-	TRBJ2-2	TRBD1	TGTGCCAGTAGTCTGCGGACAGGGGGCTCCGGGGAGCTGTTTTTT	CASSLRTGGSGELFF
TRBV9	few	TRBJ2-3	TRBD1	TGTGCCAGCAGCGTAGTGGACAGGGTCCTCACAGATACGCAGTATTTT	CASSVVDRVLTDTQYF
TRBV11-1	-	TRBJ1-4	TRBD1	TGTGCCAGCAGCTCGGGACAGTTTAGGGAGAGAAGTGAAAAACTGTTTTTT	CASSSGQFRERSEKLFF
TRBV30	few	TRBJ1-6	TRBD1	TGTGCCTGGAGTTGGGACAGCCTTTCGGATTCACCCCTCCACTTT	CAWSWDSLSDSPLHF
TRBV5-6	-	TRBJ2-3	-	TGTGCCAGCAGGTCGGGAGTGGTGAGCACAGATACGCAGTATTTT	CASRSGVVSTDTQYF
TRBV28	-	TRBJ2-7	TRBD2	TGTGCCACTGAGCGGGGCGGTTACGAGCAGTACTTC	CATERGGYEQYF